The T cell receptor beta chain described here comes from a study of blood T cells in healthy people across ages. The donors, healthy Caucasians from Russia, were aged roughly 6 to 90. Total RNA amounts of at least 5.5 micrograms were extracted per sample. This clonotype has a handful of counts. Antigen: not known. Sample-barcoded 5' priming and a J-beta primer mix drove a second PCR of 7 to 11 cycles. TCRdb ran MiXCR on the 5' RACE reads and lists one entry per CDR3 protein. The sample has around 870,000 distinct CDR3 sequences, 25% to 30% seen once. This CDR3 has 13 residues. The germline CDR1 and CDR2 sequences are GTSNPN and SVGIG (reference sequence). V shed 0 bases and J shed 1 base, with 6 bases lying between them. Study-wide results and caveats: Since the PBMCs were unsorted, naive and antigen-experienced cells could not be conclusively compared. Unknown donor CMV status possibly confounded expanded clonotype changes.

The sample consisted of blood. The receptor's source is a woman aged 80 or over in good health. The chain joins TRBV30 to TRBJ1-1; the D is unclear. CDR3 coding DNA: TGTGCCTGGAGTGTAACAGCGAACACTGAAGCTTTCTTT. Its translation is CAWSVTANTEAFF.